These T cell receptor beta chains were read from a single sample in a study of blood T cell repertoires in COVID-19. Libraries were prepared by immunoSEQ multiplex PCR; TCRdb keeps only in-frame clonotypes and omits some of them. Of about 190,000 clones listed, over 70% were seen once; the top ten hold around a sixth. The sequenced sample consisted of peripheral blood. The receptors stem from a man between 60 and 75 years old with active or convalescent COVID-19. The CDR3 runs from the conserved cysteine through the conserved F or W. D genes are given only for firm matches. Clone size, where shown, is once, few, many, or a class for clones that have expanded.

J: TRBJ2-2; size: .; D: .; V: TRBV19; CDR3: CASSPMEYLNTGELFF; DNA: TGTGCCAGTAGCCCAATGGAGTACTTAAACACCGGGGAGCTGTTTTTT
J: TRBJ2-5; size: .; D: .; V: TRBV7-6; CDR3: CASSLGLSSTETQYF; DNA: TGTGCCAGCAGCTTAGGACTAAGTTCAACGGAGACCCAGTACTTC
J: TRBJ1-2; size: .; D: TRBD1; V: TRBV7-9; CDR3: CASSRGTGTGKNGYTF; DNA: TGTGCCAGCAGCCGCGGTACCGGGACAGGGAAAAATGGCTACACCTTC
J: TRBJ1-1; size: .; D: .; V: TRBV3-1/TRBV3-2; CDR3: CASSPYLIQGMRAFF; DNA: TGTGCCAGCAGCCCATATCTGATCCAGGGGATGCGCGCTTTCTTT
J: TRBJ2-1; size: .; D: TRBD1; V: TRBV7-2; CDR3: CASSSSGGNEQFF; DNA: TGTGCCAGCAGCTCCTCAGGGGGAAATGAGCAGTTCTTC
J: TRBJ1-1; size: .; D: TRBD1; V: TRBV5-1; CDR3: CASSLAGGNTEAFF; DNA: TGCGCCAGCAGCTTGGCAGGGGGGAACACTGAAGCTTTCTTT
J: TRBJ1-4; size: .; D: .; V: TRBV2; CDR3: CASSEFSVRALYEEKLFF; DNA: TGTGCCAGCAGTGAATTTTCGGTGAGGGCATTATATGAGGAAAAACTGTTTTTT
J: TRBJ2-2; size: once; D: TRBD1; V: TRBV19; CDR3: CASSRDRDTGELFF; DNA: TGTGCCAGTAGTAGAGACAGGGATACCGGGGAGCTGTTTTTT
J: TRBJ1-2; size: once; D: TRBD1; V: TRBV28; CDR3: CASSSTDRGGYGYTF; DNA: TGTGCCAGCAGTTCCACAGACAGGGGCGGGTACGGCTACACCTTC
J: TRBJ2-7; size: .; D: .; V: TRBV18; CDR3: CASSPPLGGHEQYF; DNA: TGTGCCAGCTCCCCACCTCTCGGTGGGCACGAGCAGTACTTC
J: TRBJ2-2; size: .; D: TRBD1; V: TRBV30; CDR3: CAWSVQATTGAGELFF; DNA: TGTGCCTGGAGTGTCCAAGCCACGACAGGGGCCGGGGAGCTGTTTTTT
J: TRBJ2-7; size: .; D: TRBD1; V: TRBV30; CDR3: CAWTDGTGTYEQYF; DNA: TGTGCCTGGACCGATGGGACAGGGACCTACGAGCAGTACTTC
J: TRBJ2-2; size: once; D: TRBD2; V: TRBV3-1/TRBV3-2; CDR3: CASSQGLAGATGELFF; DNA: TGTGCCAGCAGCCAGGGACTAGCGGGAGCTACCGGGGAGCTGTTTTTT
J: TRBJ2-1; size: .; D: TRBD2; V: TRBV18; CDR3: CASGAGGPYEQFF; DNA: TGTGCCAGCGGAGCGGGAGGGCCTTATGAGCAGTTCTTC
J: TRBJ1-1; size: .; D: .; V: TRBV6-6; CDR3: CASSPGEPNTEAFF; DNA: TGTGCCAGCAGCCCCGGGGAGCCGAACACTGAAGCTTTCTTT
J: TRBJ1-1; size: .; D: .; V: TRBV14; CDR3: CASSQTTLNTEAFF; DNA: TGTGCCAGCAGCCAGACGACATTGAACACTGAAGCTTTCTTT
J: TRBJ2-7; size: .; D: .; V: TRBV5-3; CDR3: CARSLDRTNSYEQYF; DNA: TGTGCCAGAAGCTTGGACAGAACGAACTCCTACGAGCAGTACTTC
J: TRBJ2-1; size: .; D: TRBD1; V: TRBV24-1; CDR3: CATSDRAGTGKNEQFF; DNA: TGTGCCACCAGTGATAGGGCCGGGACAGGGAAAAATGAGCAGTTCTTC
J: TRBJ2-2; size: once; D: TRBD1; V: TRBV28; CDR3: CATLAGQGARKAGELFF; DNA: TGTGCCACCTTGGCGGGACAGGGGGCGCGAAAGGCCGGGGAGCTGTTTTTT
J: TRBJ2-2; size: .; D: TRBD2; V: TRBV4-1; CDR3: CASSPGTSGNTGELFF; DNA: TGCGCCAGCAGCCCTGGGACTAGCGGGAACACCGGGGAGCTGTTTTTT
J: TRBJ2-1; size: .; D: .; V: TRBV2; CDR3: CASSGNRGGNEQFF; DNA: TGTGCCAGCAGTGGAAACAGGGGAGGCAATGAGCAGTTCTTC
J: TRBJ2-2; size: few; D: TRBD2; V: TRBV9; CDR3: CASSWTSGRTGELFF; DNA: TGTGCCAGCAGCTGGACTAGCGGGAGAACGGGGGAGCTGTTTTTT
J: TRBJ1-5; size: .; D: .; V: TRBV30; CDR3: CAWSPTGNQPQHF; DNA: TGTGCCTGGAGTCCAACAGGGAATCAGCCCCAGCATTTT
J: TRBJ2-1; size: once; D: .; V: TRBV25-1; CDR3: CASSESGRSGEQFF; DNA: TGTGCCAGCAGTGAAAGCGGTAGATCCGGTGAGCAGTTCTTC
J: TRBJ2-5; size: once; D: .; V: TRBV11-3; CDR3: CASSLGVGSGTQETQYF; DNA: TGTGCCAGCAGCTTAGGCGTCGGTAGCGGTACCCAAGAGACCCAGTACTTC
J: TRBJ1-2; size: .; D: .; V: TRBV28; CDR3: CASSLLSGSLEGYTF; DNA: TGTGCCAGCAGTTTACTATCCGGCTCCCTGGAGGGCTACACCTTC
J: TRBJ2-1; size: .; D: TRBD2; V: TRBV5-4; CDR3: CASSPPGLGKFF; DNA: TGTGCCAGCAGCCCCCCGGGACTAGGCAAGTTCTTC
J: TRBJ2-5; size: .; D: TRBD1; V: TRBV10-3; CDR3: CAIRRDRAQETQYF; DNA: TGTGCCATCAGGCGAGACAGGGCGCAAGAGACCCAGTACTTC
J: TRBJ2-7; size: .; D: TRBD2; V: TRBV3-1/TRBV3-2; CDR3: CASSQFPGLDYEQYF; DNA: TGTGCCAGCAGCCAATTTCCGGGACTAGACTACGAGCAGTACTTC
J: TRBJ1-2; size: .; D: .; V: TRBV5-3; CDR3: CARTKTPSLRNGYTF; DNA: TGTGCCAGAACCAAGACCCCTTCCTTGAGGAATGGCTACACCTTC
J: TRBJ1-6; size: .; D: TRBD1; V: TRBV23-1; CDR3: CARATGPPPYNSPLHF; DNA: TGCGCCAGAGCGACAGGGCCGCCTCCGTATAATTCACCCCTCCACTTT
J: TRBJ2-7; size: once; D: .; V: TRBV6-2/TRBV6-3; CDR3: CASSRTAPYEQYF; DNA: TGTGCCAGCAGTCGGACAGCCCCCTACGAGCAGTACTTC
J: TRBJ2-3; size: .; D: TRBD2; V: TRBV19; CDR3: CASSIRGLAVSTDTQYF; DNA: TGTGCCAGTAGTATAAGGGGACTAGCGGTTAGCACAGATACGCAGTATTTT
J: TRBJ2-6; size: .; D: TRBD2; V: TRBV9; CDR3: CASSGLAGVGGANVLTF; DNA: TGTGCCAGCAGCGGCTTAGCGGGAGTAGGTGGGGCCAACGTCCTGACTTTC
J: TRBJ2-7; size: .; D: TRBD1; V: TRBV19; CDR3: CASSPPSAGGGLQYF; DNA: TGTGCCAGTAGTCCTCCTTCTGCAGGGGGCGGCCTACAGTACTTC
J: TRBJ2-3; size: .; D: .; V: TRBV10-3; CDR3: CATLSGEDTDTQYF; DNA: TGTGCCACCCTATCGGGGGAAGATACAGATACGCAGTATTTT
J: TRBJ2-3; size: .; D: .; V: TRBV11-1; CDR3: CASSYAADTQYF; DNA: TGTGCCAGCAGCTACGCGGCAGATACGCAGTATTTT
J: TRBJ2-3; size: .; D: TRBD1; V: TRBV11-2; CDR3: CASSPWTGQGADTQYF; DNA: TGTGCCAGCAGCCCGTGGACGGGACAGGGCGCAGATACGCAGTATTTT
J: TRBJ2-1; size: .; D: .; V: TRBV7-3; CDR3: CASSLTGDNEQFF; DNA: TGTGCCAGCAGCTTAACAGGGGACAATGAGCAGTTCTTC
J: TRBJ2-3; size: .; D: .; V: TRBV6-5; CDR3: CASRQSGSGGDTQYF; DNA: TGTGCCAGCAGACAAAGCGGCTCGGGCGGAGATACGCAGTATTTT
J: TRBJ2-2; size: .; D: TRBD2; V: TRBV5-1; CDR3: CASRPAPSGRTGELFF; DNA: TGCGCCAGCCGCCCAGCCCCTAGCGGGAGAACCGGGGAGCTGTTTTTT
J: TRBJ2-7; size: .; D: .; V: TRBV27; CDR3: CASRGEEGGFYEQYF; DNA: TGTGCCAGCAGGGGGGAGGAGGGCGGCTTCTACGAGCAGTACTTC